This TCR beta chain was observed in a study of CD8 T cells in Susac syndrome. The sequenced target, TCR beta, came from blood CD8+ and CD4+ T cells. TEMRA cells were FACS-enriched, and CD8+ and CD4+ T cells were isolated negatively. Germline V lookup: CDR1 DFQATT, CDR2 SNEGSKA (reference sequence). The CDR3 loop spans 14 amino acids. J gave up 3 bases and V 6 bases, and 6 bases lay outside the gene matches. The RNA input was about 0.5 to 1 ug, and it was reverse transcribed with random hexamers. Each CDR3 protein gets one entry after TCRdb re-called the immunoSEQ multiplex PCR reads with MiXCR. This sample has about 130,000 distinct CDR3 sequences; approximately 95% occur once, and the top ten carry over 0.3%.

Material for sequencing was CD8+ T cells from PBMCs. This receptor was identified in a human donor with multiple sclerosis. J is TRBJ2-1 and V is TRBV20-1, with 9 bases aligning to TRBD2. The CDR3 spells CSADPSGDYNEQFF. The CDR3 region has the DNA TGCAGTGCCGACCCTAGCGGGGACTACAATGAGCAGTTCTTC.